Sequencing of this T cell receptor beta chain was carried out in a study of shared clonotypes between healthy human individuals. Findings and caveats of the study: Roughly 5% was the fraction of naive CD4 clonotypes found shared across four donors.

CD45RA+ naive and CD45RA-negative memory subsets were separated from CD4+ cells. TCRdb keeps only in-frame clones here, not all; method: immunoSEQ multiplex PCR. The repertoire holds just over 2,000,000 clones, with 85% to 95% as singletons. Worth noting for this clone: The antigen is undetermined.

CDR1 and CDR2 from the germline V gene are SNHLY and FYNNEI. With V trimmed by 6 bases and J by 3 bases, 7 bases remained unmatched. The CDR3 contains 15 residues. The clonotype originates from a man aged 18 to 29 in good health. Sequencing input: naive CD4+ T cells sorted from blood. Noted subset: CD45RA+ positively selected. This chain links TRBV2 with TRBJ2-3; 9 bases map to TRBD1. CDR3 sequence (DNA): TGTGCCAGCAGAGGACAGGGGCTCACTACAGATACGCAGTATTTT. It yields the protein CASRGQGLTTDTQYF.